The clone carrying this T cell receptor (beta chain) is a singleton in its sample. These data belong to a study of blood T cell repertoires in COVID-19. The wider study: Material from acute and convalescent COVID-19 was sourced from the United States, Italy and Spain.

Repertoires were generated with immunoSEQ multiplex PCR, while TCRdb's copy carries only in-frame clones and drops some. The sample shows approximately 300,000 clones, 87% of them seen only once. This sequence was found in a woman aged 50 to 65 who had recovered from COVID-19. Sequenced material: peripheral blood.

DNA of the CDR3: TGCGCCAGCAGCCAAGTGACGTCAGGGGTCATATTTAACTATGGCTACACCTTC. Protein: CASSQVTSGVIFNYGYTF. The chain employs TRBV4-3 and TRBJ1-2; a possible D gene is TRBD1 (6 bases). The CDR3 is made up of 18 amino acids. V was trimmed by 1 base and J by 1 base, leaving 19 bases between them. Germline CDR1 is LGHNA and CDR2 is YSLEER.